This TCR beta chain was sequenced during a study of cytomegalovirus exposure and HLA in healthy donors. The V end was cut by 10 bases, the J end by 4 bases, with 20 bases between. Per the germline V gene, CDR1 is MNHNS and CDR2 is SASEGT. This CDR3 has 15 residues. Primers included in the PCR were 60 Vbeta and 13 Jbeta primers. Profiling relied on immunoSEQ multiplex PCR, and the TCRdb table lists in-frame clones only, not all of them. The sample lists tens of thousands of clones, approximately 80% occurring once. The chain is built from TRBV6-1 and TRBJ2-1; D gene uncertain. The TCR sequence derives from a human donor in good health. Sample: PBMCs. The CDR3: CATWREALTYNEQFF. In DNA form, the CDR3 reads TGTGCCACCTGGCGTGAGGCCCTCACGTACAATGAGCAGTTCTTC.